This T cell receptor beta chain was obtained from a study of cytomegalovirus exposure and HLA in healthy donors. Of note for this clone: At one of its ends the junction is not consistent with the germline gene, which may arise from a read error.

Germline V gene data show CDR1 as SGHNT and CDR2 as YYREEE (reference sequence). There are 18 residues in the CDR3. In the PCR, 60 Vbeta and 13 Jbeta primers were used. Libraries were prepared by immunoSEQ multiplex PCR; TCRdb keeps only in-frame clonotypes and omits some of them. The sample consists of 130,000 or so clones, roughly 80% of them appearing once. The TCR was taken from a woman aged 55-69 years in good health and CMV-seronegative. The chain has TRBV5-4 and TRBJ2-3; 8 bases map to TRBD2. Material for sequencing was PBMCs. DNA for the CDR3: TGTGTCAGCAGCTCAAACCCGGGACTAGGAGTCCGCACAGATACGCAGTATTTT. It is translated as CVSSSNPGLGVRTDTQYF. The whole variable domain, remainder taken from reference TRBV5-4 and TRBJ2-3, is ETGVTQSPTHLIKTRGQQVTLRCSSQSGHNTVSWYQQALGQGPQFIFQYYREEENGRGNFPPRFSGLQFPNYSSELNVNALELDDSALYLCVSSSNPGLGVRTDTQYFGPGTRLTVL.